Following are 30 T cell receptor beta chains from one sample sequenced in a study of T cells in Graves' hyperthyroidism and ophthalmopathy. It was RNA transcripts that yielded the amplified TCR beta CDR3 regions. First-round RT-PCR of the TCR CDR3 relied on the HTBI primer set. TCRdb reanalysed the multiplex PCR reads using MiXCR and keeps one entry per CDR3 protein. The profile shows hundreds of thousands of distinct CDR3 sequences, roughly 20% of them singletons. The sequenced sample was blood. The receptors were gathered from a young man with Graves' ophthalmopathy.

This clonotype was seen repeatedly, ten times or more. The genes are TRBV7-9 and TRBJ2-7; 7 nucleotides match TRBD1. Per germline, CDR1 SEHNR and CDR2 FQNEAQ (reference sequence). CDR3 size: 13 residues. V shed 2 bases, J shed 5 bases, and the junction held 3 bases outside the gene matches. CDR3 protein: CASSLSGGNEQYF. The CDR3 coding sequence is TGTGCCAGCAGCTTATCAGGGGGAAACGAGCAGTACTTC.

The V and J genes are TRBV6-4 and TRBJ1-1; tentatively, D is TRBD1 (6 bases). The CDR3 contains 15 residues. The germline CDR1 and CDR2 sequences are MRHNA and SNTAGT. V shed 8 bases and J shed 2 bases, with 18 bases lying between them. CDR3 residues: CASPFMTGLNTEAFF. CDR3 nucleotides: TGTGCCAGCCCTTTTATGACAGGTTTAAACACTGAAGCTTTCTTT.

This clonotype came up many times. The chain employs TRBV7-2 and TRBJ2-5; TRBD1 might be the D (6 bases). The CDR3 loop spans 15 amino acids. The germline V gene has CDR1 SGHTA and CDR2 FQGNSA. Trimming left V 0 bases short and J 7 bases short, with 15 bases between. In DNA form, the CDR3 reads TGTGCCAGCAGCTTAGCGGGCAGGGGAACGGGGACCCAGTACTTC. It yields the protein CASSLAGRGTGTQYF.

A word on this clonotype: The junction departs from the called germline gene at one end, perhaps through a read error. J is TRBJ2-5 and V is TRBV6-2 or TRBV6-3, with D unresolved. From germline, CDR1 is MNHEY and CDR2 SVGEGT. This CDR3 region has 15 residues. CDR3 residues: CASGYSAQIDETQLF. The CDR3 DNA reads TGTGCCAGCGGCTACAGCGCCCAAATAGACGAGACCCAGCTCTTC.

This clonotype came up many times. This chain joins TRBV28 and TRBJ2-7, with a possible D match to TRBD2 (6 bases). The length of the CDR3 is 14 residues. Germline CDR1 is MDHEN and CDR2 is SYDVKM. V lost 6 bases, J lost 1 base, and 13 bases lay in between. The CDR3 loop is CASSEGLLSYEQYF. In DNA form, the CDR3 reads TGTGCCAGCAGCGAGGGACTCTTATCCTACGAGCAGTACTTC. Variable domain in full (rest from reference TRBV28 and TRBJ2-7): DVKVTQSSRYLVKRTGEKVFLECVQDMDHENMFWYRQDPGLGLRLIYFSYDVKMKEKGDIPEGYSVSREKKERFSLILESASTNQTSMYLCASSEGLLSYEQYFGPGTRLTVT.

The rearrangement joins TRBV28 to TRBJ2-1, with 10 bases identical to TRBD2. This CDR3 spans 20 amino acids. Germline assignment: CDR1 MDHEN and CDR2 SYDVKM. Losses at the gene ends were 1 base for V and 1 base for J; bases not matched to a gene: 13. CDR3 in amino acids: CASSLYEGNSGRWSYNEQFF. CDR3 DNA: TGTGCCAGCAGTTTATATGAAGGGAATAGCGGGAGGTGGTCCTACAATGAGCAGTTCTTC.

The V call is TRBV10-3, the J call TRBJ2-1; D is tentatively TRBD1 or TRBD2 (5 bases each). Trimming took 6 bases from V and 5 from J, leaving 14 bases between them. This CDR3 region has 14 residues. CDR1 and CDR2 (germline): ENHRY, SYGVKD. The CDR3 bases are TGTGCCATCAGGACCGGGACGGGCAACAATGAGCAGTTCTTC. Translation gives CAIRTGTGNNEQFF.

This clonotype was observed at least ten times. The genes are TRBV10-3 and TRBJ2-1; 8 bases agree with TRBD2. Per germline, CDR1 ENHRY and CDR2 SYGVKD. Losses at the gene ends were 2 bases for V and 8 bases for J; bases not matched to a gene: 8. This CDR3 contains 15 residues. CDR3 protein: CAISEGGGRLHEQFF. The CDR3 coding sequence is TGTGCCATCAGTGAGGGGGGCGGGAGGCTGCATGAGCAGTTCTTC.

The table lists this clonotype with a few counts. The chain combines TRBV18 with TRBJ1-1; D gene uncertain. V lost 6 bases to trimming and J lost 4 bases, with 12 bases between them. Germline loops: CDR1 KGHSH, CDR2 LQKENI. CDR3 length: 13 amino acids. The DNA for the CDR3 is TGTGCCAGCTCCGAGGGCGCTGGCACTGAAGCTTTCTTT. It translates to CASSEGAGTEAFF.

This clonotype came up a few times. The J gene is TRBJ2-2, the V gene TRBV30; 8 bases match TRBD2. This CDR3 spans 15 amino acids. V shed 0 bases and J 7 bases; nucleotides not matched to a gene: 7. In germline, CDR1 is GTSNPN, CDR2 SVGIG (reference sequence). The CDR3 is CAWSVMGLGFGELFF. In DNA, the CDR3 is TGTGCCTGGAGTGTAATGGGACTAGGTTTCGGGGAGCTGTTTTTT.

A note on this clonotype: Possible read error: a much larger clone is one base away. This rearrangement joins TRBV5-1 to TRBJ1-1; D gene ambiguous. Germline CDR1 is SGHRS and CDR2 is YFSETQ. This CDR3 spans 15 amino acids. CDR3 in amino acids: CASSLALGENIEAFF. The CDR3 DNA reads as TGCGCCAGCAGCTTGGCCCTCGGGGAGAACATTGAAGCTTTCTTT.

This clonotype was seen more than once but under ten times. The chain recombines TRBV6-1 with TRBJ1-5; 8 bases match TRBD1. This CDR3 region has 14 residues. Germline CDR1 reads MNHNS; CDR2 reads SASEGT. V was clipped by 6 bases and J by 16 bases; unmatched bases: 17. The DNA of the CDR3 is TGTGCCAGCAGCAACGTGTTCCAGGACAGGGTGAAACATTTT. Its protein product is CASSNVFQDRVKHF.

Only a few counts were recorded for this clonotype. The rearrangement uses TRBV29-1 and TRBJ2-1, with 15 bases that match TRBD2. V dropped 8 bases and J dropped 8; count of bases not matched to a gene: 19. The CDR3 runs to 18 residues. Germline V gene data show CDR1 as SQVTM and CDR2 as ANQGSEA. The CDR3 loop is CSTAGTSGRSDLSHEQFF. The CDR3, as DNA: TGCAGCACAGCCGGGACTAGCGGGAGGTCGGACCTTTCTCATGAGCAGTTCTTC.

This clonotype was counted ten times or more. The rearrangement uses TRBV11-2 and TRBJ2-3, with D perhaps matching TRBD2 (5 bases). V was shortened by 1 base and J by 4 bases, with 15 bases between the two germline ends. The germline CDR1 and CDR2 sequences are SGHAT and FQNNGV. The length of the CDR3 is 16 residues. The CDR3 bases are TGTGCCAGCAGCTTAGTATTCGGGCTAGCAGCAGATACGCAGTATTTT. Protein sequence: CASSLVFGLAADTQYF.

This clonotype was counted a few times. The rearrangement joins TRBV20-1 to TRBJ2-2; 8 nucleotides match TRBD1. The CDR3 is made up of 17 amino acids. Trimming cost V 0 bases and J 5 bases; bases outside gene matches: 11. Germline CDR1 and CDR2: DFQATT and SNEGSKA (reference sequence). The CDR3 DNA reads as TGCAGTGCTAGAGATCTGGCCCAGGGGGCCCTTACCGGGGAGCTGTTTTTT. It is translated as CSARDLAQGALTGELFF.

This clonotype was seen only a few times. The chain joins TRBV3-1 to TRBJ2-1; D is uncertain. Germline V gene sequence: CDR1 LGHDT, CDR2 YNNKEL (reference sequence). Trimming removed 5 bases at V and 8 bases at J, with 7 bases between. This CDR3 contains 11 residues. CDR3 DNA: TGTGCCAGCAGCTCAATCGATGAGCAGTTCTTC. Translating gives CASSSIDEQFF.

The CDR3 sequence is CSARSRDSQETQYF. CDR3 nucleotide sequence: TGCAGTGCTAGATCCCGGGACTCTCAAGAGACCCAGTACTTC. This chain connects TRBV20-1 to TRBJ2-5; D is perhaps TRBD2 (6 bases). CDR1 DFQATT and CDR2 SNEGSKA come from the germline V gene (reference sequence). Trimming shortened V by 2 bases and J by 2 bases, and 12 bases separated the two germline ends. The CDR3 spans 14 residues.

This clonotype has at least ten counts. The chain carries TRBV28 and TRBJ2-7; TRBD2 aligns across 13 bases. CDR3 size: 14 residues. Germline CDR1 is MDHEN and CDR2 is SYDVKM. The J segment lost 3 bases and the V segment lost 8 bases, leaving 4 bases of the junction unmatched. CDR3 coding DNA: TGTGCCAGCGGCGGGACTAGCGGGAACTACGAGCAGTACTTC. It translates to CASGGTSGNYEQYF. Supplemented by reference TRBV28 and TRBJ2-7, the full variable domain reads DVKVTQSSRYLVKRTGEKVFLECVQDMDHENMFWYRQDPGLGLRLIYFSYDVKMKEKGDIPEGYSVSREKKERFSLILESASTNQTSMYLCASGGTSGNYEQYFGPGTRLTVT.

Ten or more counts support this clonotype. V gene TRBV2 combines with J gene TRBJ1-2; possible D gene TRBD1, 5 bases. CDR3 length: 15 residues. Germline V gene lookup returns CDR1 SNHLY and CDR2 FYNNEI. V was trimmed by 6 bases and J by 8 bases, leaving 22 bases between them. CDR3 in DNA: TGTGCCAGCAGGGGGGGACGACAAAAAGCTCTCGGCTACACCTTC. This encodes CASRGGRQKALGYTF. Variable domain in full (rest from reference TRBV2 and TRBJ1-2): EPEVTQTPSHQVTQMGQEVILRCVPISNHLYFYWYRQILGQKVEFLVSFYNNEISEKSEIFDDQFSVERPDGSNFTLKIRSTKLEDSAMYFCASRGGRQKALGYTFGSGTRLTVV.

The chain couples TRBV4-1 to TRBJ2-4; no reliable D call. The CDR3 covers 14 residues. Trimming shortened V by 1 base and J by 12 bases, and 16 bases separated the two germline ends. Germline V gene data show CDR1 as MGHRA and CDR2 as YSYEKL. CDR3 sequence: CASSQGAGSSTQYF. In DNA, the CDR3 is TGCGCCAGCAGCCAAGGGGCAGGCAGTAGCACTCAGTACTTC.

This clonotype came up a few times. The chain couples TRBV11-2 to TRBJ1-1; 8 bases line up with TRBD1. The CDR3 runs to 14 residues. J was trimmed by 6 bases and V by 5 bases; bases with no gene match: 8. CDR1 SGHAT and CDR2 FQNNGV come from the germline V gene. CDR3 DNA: TGTGCCAGCAGCCCTCAGGGGGCTTTCGCTGAAGCTTTCTTT. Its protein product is CASSPQGAFAEAFF.

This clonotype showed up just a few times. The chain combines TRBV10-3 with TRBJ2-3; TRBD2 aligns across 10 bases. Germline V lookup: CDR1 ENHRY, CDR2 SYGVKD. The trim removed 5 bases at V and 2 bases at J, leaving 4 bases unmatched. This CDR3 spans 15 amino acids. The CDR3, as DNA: TGTGCCATCAGTAGCGGGAGGGCCAACACAGATACGCAGTATTTT. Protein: CAISSGRANTDTQYF.

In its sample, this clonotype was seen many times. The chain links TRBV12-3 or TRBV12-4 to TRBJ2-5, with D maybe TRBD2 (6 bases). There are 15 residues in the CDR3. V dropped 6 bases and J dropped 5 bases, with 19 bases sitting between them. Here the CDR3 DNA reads TGTGCCAGCAGAGAGGGAGGTGGGATCCGGGAGACCCAGTACTTC. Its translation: CASREGGGIRETQYF.

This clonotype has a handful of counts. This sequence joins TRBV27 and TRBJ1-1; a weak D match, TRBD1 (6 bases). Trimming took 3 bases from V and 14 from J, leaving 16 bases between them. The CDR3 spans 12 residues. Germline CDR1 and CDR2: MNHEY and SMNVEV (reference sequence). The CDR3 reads CASSLIRDTLFF. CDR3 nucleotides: TGTGCCAGCAGTTTGATCCGGGACACGCTATTCTTT.

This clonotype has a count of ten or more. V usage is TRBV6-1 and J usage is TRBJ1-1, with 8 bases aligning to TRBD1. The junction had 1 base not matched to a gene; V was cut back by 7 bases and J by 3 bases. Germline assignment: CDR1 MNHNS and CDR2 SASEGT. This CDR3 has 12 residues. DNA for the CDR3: TGTGCCAGCAACAGGGGGGACACTGAAGCTTTCTTT. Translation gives CASNRGDTEAFF.

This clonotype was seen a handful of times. CDR3: CSARRSNEQFF. DNA of the CDR3: TGCAGTGCCCGGAGATCGAATGAGCAGTTCTTC. The rearrangement joins TRBV20-1 to TRBJ2-1, with unresolved D. Germline V gene lookup returns CDR1 DFQATT and CDR2 SNEGSKA (reference sequence). This CDR3 spans 11 amino acids. The V gene lost 6 bases and the J gene lost 7 bases, with 10 bases spanning the gap.

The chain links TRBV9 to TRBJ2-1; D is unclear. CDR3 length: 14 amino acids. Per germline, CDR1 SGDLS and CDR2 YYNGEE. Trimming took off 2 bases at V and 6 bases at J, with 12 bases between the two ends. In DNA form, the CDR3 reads TGTGCCAGCAGCGTTAGAGGCAGAGGCAATGAGCAGTTCTTC. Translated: CASSVRGRGNEQFF.

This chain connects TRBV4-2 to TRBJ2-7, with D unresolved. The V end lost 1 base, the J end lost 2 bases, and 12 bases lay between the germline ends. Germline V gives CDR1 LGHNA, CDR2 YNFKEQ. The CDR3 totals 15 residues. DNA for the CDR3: TGTGCCAGCAGCCAAGGGGCCGAATTTACCTACGAGCAGTACTTC. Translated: CASSQGAEFTYEQYF.

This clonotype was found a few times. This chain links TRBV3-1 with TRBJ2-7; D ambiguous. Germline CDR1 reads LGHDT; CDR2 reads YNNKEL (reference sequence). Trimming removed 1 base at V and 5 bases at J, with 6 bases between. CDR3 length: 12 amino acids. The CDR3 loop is CASSQVWDEQYF. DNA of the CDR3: TGTGCCAGCAGCCAAGTATGGGACGAGCAGTACTTC.

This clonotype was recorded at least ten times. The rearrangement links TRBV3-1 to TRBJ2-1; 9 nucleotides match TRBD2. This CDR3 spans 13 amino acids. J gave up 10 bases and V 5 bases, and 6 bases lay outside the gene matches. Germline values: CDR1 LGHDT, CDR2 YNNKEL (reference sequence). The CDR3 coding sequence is TGTGCCAGCAGCTCGAGCGGGGGGCGAGAGCAGTTCTTC. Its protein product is CASSSSGGREQFF.